The table lists the clone carrying this T cell receptor (beta chain) with a count of one. Its cognate antigen is unknown. A read error may produce the germline difference seen at one junction end. The sample belongs to a study of CD8 T cells in ankylosing spondylitis. Study observations and caveats: The clones that were linked to disease were reported to be significantly enriched in matched synovial fluid samples from ankylosing spondylitis patients.

Generation of TCR beta libraries employed quantitative 5'-RACE incorporating molecular barcodes. A single record per CDR3 protein comes from TCRdb applying MiXCR to the 5' RACE reads. The sample shows roughly 40,000 distinct CDR3 sequences, about 10% of them seen only once. What was sequenced was blood, either unsorted or a sorted T cell fraction (not recorded which). The TCR was taken from a male donor with ankylosing spondylitis or in good health (not recorded which).

CDR3 loop: CASSLTGTGAFF. The CDR3 DNA follows: TGTGCCAGCAGCTTAACAGGGACTGGAGCTTTCTTT. This chain links TRBV7-2 with TRBJ1-1, with D maybe TRBD1 (6 bases). The CDR3 spans 12 residues. Germline V gene data show CDR1 as SGHTA and CDR2 as FQGNSA.